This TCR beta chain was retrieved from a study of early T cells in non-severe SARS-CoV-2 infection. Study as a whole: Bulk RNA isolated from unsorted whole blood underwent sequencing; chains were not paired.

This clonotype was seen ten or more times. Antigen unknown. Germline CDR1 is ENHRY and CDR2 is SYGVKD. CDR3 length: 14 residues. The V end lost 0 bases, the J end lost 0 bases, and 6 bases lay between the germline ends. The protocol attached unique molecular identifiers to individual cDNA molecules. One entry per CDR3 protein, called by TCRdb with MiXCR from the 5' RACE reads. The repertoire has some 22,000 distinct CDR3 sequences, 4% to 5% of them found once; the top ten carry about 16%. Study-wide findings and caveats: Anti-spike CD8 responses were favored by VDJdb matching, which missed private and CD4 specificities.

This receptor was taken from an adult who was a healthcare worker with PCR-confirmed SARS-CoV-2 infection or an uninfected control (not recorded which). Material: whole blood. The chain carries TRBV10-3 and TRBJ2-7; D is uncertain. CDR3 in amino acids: CAISESGSSYEQYF. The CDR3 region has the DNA TGTGCCATCAGTGAGTCAGGCAGCTCCTACGAGCAGTACTTC.